The entry below describes one T cell receptor (beta chain). This specimen comes from a study of shared clonotypes between healthy human individuals. For the study at large: Contributing individuals were a couple of females and a few males aged 18 to 49.

Every subset's genomic DNA went evenly onto several immunoSEQ plates. PBMC DNA, left unsorted, was sequenced on ten immunoSEQ deep assay plates. Clones were sequenced by immunoSEQ multiplex PCR, and TCRdb holds only the in-frame ones, with some missing. Of more than 450,000 clones listed, less than 85% are singletons. The donors, healthy adults who were HIV-negative, had experienced no recent acute infections or vaccinations. Trimming cost V 4 bases and J 5 bases, with 10 bases left between them. CDR1 is SGHKS and CDR2 is YYEKEE in the germline V gene (reference sequence). This CDR3 has 13 amino acids.

This sequence was found in a woman between 35 and 50 years old in good health. Some clones in this sample may be carry-over from other donors' samples. Source material: PBMCs. This rearrangement joins TRBV5-5 to TRBJ1-5; weak D call: TRBD1 (6 bases). CDR3 nucleotides: TGTGCCAGCAGCGGCTACAGGGATCAGCCCCAGCATTTT. Translation gives CASSGYRDQPQHF. The entire variable domain, with the rest obtained from reference TRBV5-5 and TRBJ1-5, is as follows: DAGVTQSPTHLIKTRGQQVTLRCSPISGHKSVSWYQQVLGQGPQFIFQYYEKEERGRGNFPDRFSARQFPNYSSELNVNALLLGDSALYLCASSGYRDQPQHFGDGTRLSIL.